Each of the 13 T cell receptor beta chains below was sequenced from the same sample in a study of cytomegalovirus exposure and HLA in healthy donors. The PCR made use of 60 Vbeta and 13 Jbeta primers. Method: immunoSEQ multiplex PCR; TCRdb's copy keeps in-frame clones and lacks some. The data show about 130,000 clones, around three quarters seen once. The sequencing sample was made of PBMCs. Source of these receptors: an older woman in good health and CMV-seropositive.

The gene calls are TRBV11-2 and TRBJ2-3; D gene unclear. CDR1 SGHAT and CDR2 FQNNGV come from the germline V gene. CDR3 length: 12 residues. The ends were cut back, 3 bases at V and 5 bases at J, with 6 bases in the middle. In nucleotides, the CDR3 is TGTGCCAGCAGCTTGAGCGTAGATACGCAGTATTTT. Protein sequence: CASSLSVDTQYF.

Notes on this clone: Other DNA sequences within the sample encode an identical CDR3. This chain connects TRBV9 to TRBJ1-2; D is unresolved. The V gene's germline CDR1 is SGDLS and CDR2 YYNGEE. V lost 0 bases to trimming and J lost 4 bases, with 13 bases between them. The CDR3 spans 15 residues. CDR3 residues: CASSVGQGRAYGYTF. The DNA for the CDR3 is TGTGCCAGCAGCGTAGGGCAAGGGAGGGCCTATGGCTACACCTTC.

The V call is TRBV5-1, the J call TRBJ2-1; TRBD1 is a possible D gene (6 bases). The V gene lost 4 bases and the J gene lost 4 bases, with 15 bases spanning the gap. In germline, CDR1 is SGHRS, CDR2 YFSETQ. The CDR3 spans 15 residues. The CDR3 loop reads CASSLDSALYNEQFF. The DNA of the CDR3 is TGCGCCAGCAGCCTGGACAGTGCTTTGTACAATGAGCAGTTCTTC. The whole variable domain, remainder taken from reference TRBV5-1 and TRBJ2-1, is KAGVTQTPRYLIKTRGQQVTLSCSPISGHRSVSWYQQTPGQGLQFLFEYFSETQRNKGNFPGRFSGRQFSNSRSEMNVSTLELGDSALYLCASSLDSALYNEQFFGPGTRLTVL.

The chain links TRBV5-8 to TRBJ2-3; D may be TRBD1 (6 bases). Germline V gene sequence: CDR1 SGHTS, CDR2 YDEGEE. This CDR3 comprises 15 residues. V dropped 4 bases and J dropped 2 bases, with 14 bases sitting between them. CDR3 in DNA: TGTGCCAGCAGCACTCCGGGACACTCCACAGATACGCAGTATTTT. Amino acid sequence: CASSTPGHSTDTQYF.

The chain couples TRBV7-6 to TRBJ1-5, with D uncertain. The CDR3 has 15 amino acids. Trimming shortened V by 5 bases and J by 3 bases, and 14 bases separated the two germline ends. Germline lookup yields CDR1 SGHVS and CDR2 FNYEAQ. This CDR3 is CASSERTGPNQPQHF. The CDR3, as DNA: TGTGCCAGCAGCGAGAGAACGGGTCCCAATCAGCCCCAGCATTTT. The variable domain in full, with the rest retrieved from reference TRBV7-6 and TRBJ1-5, is GAGVSQSPRYKVTKRGQDVALRCDPISGHVSLYWYRQALGQGPEFLTYFNYEAQQDKSGLPNDRFSAERPEGSISTLTIQRTEQRDSAMYRCASSERTGPNQPQHFGDGTRLSIL.

The CDR3 sequence: CASSLLQGGNQPQHF. CDR3 DNA sequence: TGTGCCAGCAGTTTACTACAGGGTGGCAATCAGCCCCAGCATTTT. The chain recombines TRBV27 with TRBJ1-5; perhaps TRBD1 as D (6 bases). The CDR3 spans 15 residues. Trimming left V 2 bases short and J 2 bases short, with 10 bases between. Germline-derived CDR1 and CDR2 are MNHEY and SMNVEV (reference sequence).

Only a few counts were recorded for this clone. Other DNA variants within this sample encode the same CDR3. The rearrangement joins TRBV11-3 to TRBJ1-1; no clear D gene. Germline lookup yields CDR1 SGHNT and CDR2 YENEEA. V lost 1 base and J 1 base, leaving 7 bases between the germline ends. This CDR3 region has 14 residues. This CDR3 is CASSLGGGNTEAFF. CDR3 coding DNA: TGTGCCAGCAGCTTAGGAGGTGGGAACACTGAAGCTTTCTTT.

The gene calls are TRBV5-1 and TRBJ2-7; maybe TRBD2 (5 bases). Deletions cut 3 bases from V and 5 bases from J, with 15 bases between. CDR3 length equals 14 residues. Germline CDR1 SGHRS, CDR2 YFSETQ. This CDR3 is CASSSEGGFNEQYF. The DNA for the CDR3 is TGCGCCAGCAGCTCAGAGGGTGGGTTCAACGAGCAGTACTTC.

This clone was detected once. The chain couples TRBV11-2 to TRBJ2-7; D not resolved. CDR1 is SGHAT and CDR2 is FQNNGV in the germline V gene. With 2 bases removed from V and 4 bases from J, the gap between germline ends came to 6 bases. The length of the CDR3 is 12 residues. The CDR3 region is CASSLSVYEQYF. CDR3 sequence (DNA): TGTGCCAGCAGCTTATCTGTGTACGAGCAGTACTTC.

This clone was seen a few times. This sequence joins TRBV7-9 and TRBJ2-1; D call uncertain. The CDR3 consists of 14 residues. Trimming took off 2 bases at V and 6 bases at J, with 11 bases between the two ends. In germline, CDR1 is SEHNR, CDR2 FQNEAQ (reference sequence). The CDR3 reads CASSLHHGSNEQFF. The CDR3 bases are TGTGCCAGCAGCTTACATCACGGTAGCAATGAGCAGTTCTTC.

The chain couples TRBV27 to TRBJ1-6; 8 bases map to TRBD1. Germline V gives CDR1 MNHEY, CDR2 SMNVEV (reference sequence). The CDR3 loop spans 14 amino acids. The V and J ends lost 4 bases and 7 bases, in that order; junction bases with no gene match: 3. The CDR3 loop is CASSWGQANSPLHF. CDR3 sequence (DNA): TGTGCCAGCAGTTGGGGACAGGCGAATTCACCCCTCCACTTT.

The CDR3 protein is CASGGSYNSPLHF. The CDR3 bases are TGTGCCAGCGGAGGTTCCTATAATTCACCCCTCCACTTT. J is TRBJ1-6 and V is TRBV7-9; D gene uncertain. The CDR3 consists of 13 residues. V was shortened by 8 bases and J by 1 base, with 6 bases between the two germline ends. Germline V lookup: CDR1 SEHNR, CDR2 FQNEAQ (reference sequence).

The chain carries TRBV4-1 and TRBJ2-2, with TRBD2 matching 10 bases. This CDR3 is built from 19 residues. Germline V gene data show CDR1 as MGHRA and CDR2 as YSYEKL. V trimming: 0 bases; J trimming: 2 bases; junction bases outside the gene matches: 9. The chain's CDR3 is CASSQDRASGGLNTGELFF. The DNA for the CDR3 is TGCGCCAGCAGCCAAGATCGGGCTAGCGGGGGCCTTAACACCGGGGAGCTGTTTTTT.